This TCR beta chain was identified in a study of blood T cell repertoires in COVID-19. The wider study: Acute and convalescent COVID-19 samples came from the United States, Italy and Spain. Nucleic acid was either cDNA or gDNA, and it came from T cells, B-cell-depleted T cells, or PBMCs.

While infection was still active, Seattle patients were enrolled and then followed longitudinally. Under the authors' procedure: Amplification of reference gene primers provided the estimated nucleated cell counts. Sequenced by immunoSEQ multiplex PCR; TCRdb stores in-frame clones only, minus some. D and trimming come from the DNA, and the V and J calls and clone size come from that table. The sample carries more than 300,000 clones, approximately 89% recorded once. This clone has only one observation. The germline gives CDR1 MDHEN, CDR2 SYDVKM. Trimming stripped 1 base from V and 4 bases from J, with 16 bases between. CDR3 length: 16 residues.

This receptor was obtained from a woman aged 25 to 39 with COVID-19, enrolled during active disease. Material: peripheral blood. The rearrangement links TRBV28 to TRBJ1-1, with a weak D call TRBD1 (6 bases). CDR3 in amino acids: CASSLLRGAGITEAFF. DNA of the CDR3: TGTGCCAGCAGTTTATTACGGGGGGCCGGTATCACTGAAGCTTTCTTT.